Each of the 7 T cell receptor beta chains below was sequenced from the same sample in a study of control samples from healthy donors and cancer patients. Generated by immunoSEQ multiplex PCR, the TCRdb table keeps only in-frame clones and is missing some. The sample carries 94,000 or so clones, about four fifths recorded once. The sequenced sample consisted of PBMCs. Every receptor here comes from an older man with lung cancer.

The J gene is TRBJ1-1, the V gene TRBV7-9, with D maybe TRBD1 (5 bases). The CDR3 length is 16 residues. Germline V CDR1 and CDR2: SEHNR, FQNEAQ (reference sequence). The germline V and J ends were trimmed by 5 bases and 1 base, with 17 bases remaining between them. CDR3 in DNA: TGTGCCAGCAGCAAAACCCCCCGGGGCGGGAACACTGAAGCTTTCTTT. This gives the protein CASSKTPRGGNTEAFF.

The V gene is TRBV28, the J gene TRBJ1-5; perhaps TRBD1 as D (6 bases). Trimming cost V 2 bases and J 0 bases, with 8 bases left between them. Per the germline V gene, CDR1 is MDHEN and CDR2 is SYDVKM. This CDR3 comprises 15 residues. The CDR3 coding sequence is TGTGCCAGCAGTTTACAGGGGAGTAGCAATCAGCCCCAGCATTTT. This gives the protein CASSLQGSSNQPQHF.

CDR3 region: CASSPNGDRGRGGEQFF. In nucleotides, the CDR3 is TGTGCCAGTAGTCCTAACGGGGACAGGGGGCGTGGGGGTGAGCAGTTCTTC. The chain couples TRBV19 to TRBJ2-1; 12 bases line up with TRBD1. The germline CDR1 and CDR2 sequences are LNHDA and SQIVND (reference sequence). V trimming: 5 bases; J trimming: 9 bases; junction bases outside the gene matches: 14. The CDR3 totals 17 residues.

The V call is TRBV19, the J call TRBJ2-7; maybe TRBD1 (6 bases). Germline CDR1 and CDR2: LNHDA and SQIVND (reference sequence). V was cut by 5 bases and J by 3 bases, with 8 bases left in between. The CDR3 has 12 residues. CDR3 loop: CASSARGYEQYF. The CDR3 region has the DNA TGTGCCAGTAGTGCCAGGGGCTACGAGCAGTACTTC.

This chain connects TRBV10-1 to TRBJ1-2; D perhaps matches TRBD1 (6 bases). Germline-derived CDR1 and CDR2 are WNHNN and SYGVQD (reference sequence). The V and J ends lost 3 bases and 4 bases respectively, with 9 bases between them. The CDR3 consists of 13 residues. In DNA form, the CDR3 reads TGCGCCAGCAGTGACGGCAGGGGCTATGGCTACACCTTC. It is translated as CASSDGRGYGYTF.

V gene TRBV30 combines with J gene TRBJ2-3; 10 bases match TRBD2. V lost 7 bases to trimming and J lost 4 bases; unmatched junction nucleotides: 5. The CDR3 has 13 amino acids. Germline CDR1 reads GTSNPN; CDR2 reads SVGIG (reference sequence). DNA for the CDR3: TGTGCCTCTAGCGGGGGTCCTCCAGATACGCAGTATTTT. As protein: CASSGGPPDTQYF.

This rearrangement joins TRBV3-1 (or the pseudogene TRBV3-2) to TRBJ1-2; tentatively, D is TRBD1 (6 bases). This CDR3 contains 14 residues. Between the trimmed V and J ends, which lost 0 bases and 8 bases, there was a span of 13 bases. Germline V gene data show CDR1 as LGHDT and CDR2 as YNNKEL (reference sequence). The CDR3 DNA reads TGTGCCAGCAGCCAAGACACAGGGTACGGCGGCTACACCTTC. Translated: CASSQDTGYGGYTF.